These 14 T cell receptor beta chains originate from one sample sequenced in a study of blood T cell repertoires in COVID-19. The data were produced by immunoSEQ multiplex PCR, yet TCRdb's version contains in-frame clones alone and is incomplete. The sample contains about 250,000 clones, 82% of which appear only once. The sequencing sample was made of PBMCs or T cells enriched from blood (not recorded which). The origin of the receptors is a man between 35 and 55 years old who had been exposed to COVID-19.

The genes are TRBV5-1 and TRBJ2-7; 7 positions agree with TRBD1. The CDR3 consists of 14 residues. The junction had 9 bases not matched to a gene; V was cut back by 3 bases and J by 6 bases. Germline assignment: CDR1 SGHRS and CDR2 YFSETQ. CDR3 nucleotide sequence: TGCGCCAGCAGCTCGGCAGGACAGGCTTTCGAGCAGTACTTC. Its protein is CASSSAGQAFEQYF.

The chain combines TRBV4-1 with TRBJ2-1, with D tentatively TRBD1 (7 bases). Trimming took 2 bases from V and 0 from J, leaving 20 bases between them. Per germline, CDR1 MGHRA and CDR2 YSYEKL. This CDR3 has 19 residues. The chain's CDR3 is CASSQRGRGADDSYNEQFF. The CDR3 DNA follows: TGCGCCAGCAGCCAAAGGGGGCGGGGAGCGGACGACTCCTACAATGAGCAGTTCTTC.

The V gene is TRBV3-1 (or the pseudogene TRBV3-2), the J gene TRBJ2-1; D not certain. This CDR3 spans 13 amino acids. The V gene's germline CDR1 is LGHDT and CDR2 YNNKEL (reference sequence). The V end lost 1 base, the J end lost 9 bases, and 10 bases lay between the germline ends. The CDR3 nucleotides read TGTGCCAGCAGCCAAGGTCGTCGAGTTGAGCAGTTCTTC. Its translation is CASSQGRRVEQFF.

This clone occurred a few times. V is TRBV5-1 and J is TRBJ2-1; D not certain. This CDR3 is 17 amino acids long. Trimming cost V 0 bases and J 0 bases, with 13 bases left between them. CDR1 is SGHRS and CDR2 is YFSETQ in the germline V gene. The CDR3 spells CASSLALRPSSYNEQFF. CDR3 nucleotides: TGCGCCAGCAGCTTGGCTCTGCGGCCCAGCTCCTACAATGAGCAGTTCTTC.

The J gene is TRBJ2-7, the V gene TRBV10-3, with 13 bases that match TRBD2. CDR1 and CDR2 (germline): ENHRY, SYGVKD. The CDR3 consists of 15 residues. V lost 6 bases to trimming and J lost 4 bases; unmatched junction nucleotides: 6. CDR3 loop: CAIRKGLAGTYEQYF. The CDR3 nucleotides are TGTGCCATCAGAAAGGGACTAGCGGGGACTTACGAGCAGTACTTC.

This chain uses TRBV19 with TRBJ2-7; no firm D call. V shed 8 bases and J shed 2 bases, with 16 bases lying between them. The CDR3 is 14 amino acids. Germline CDR1 reads LNHDA; CDR2 reads SQIVND (reference sequence). This CDR3 reads CASPDTTRAYEQYF. For the CDR3, the DNA is TGTGCCAGTCCTGACACCACGAGAGCCTACGAGCAGTACTTC.

The rearrangement joins TRBV5-1 to TRBJ2-1, with TRBD2 matching over 8 bases. The CDR3 contains 17 residues. V shed 2 bases and J 7 bases; nucleotides not matched to a gene: 14. Germline CDR1 reads SGHRS; CDR2 reads YFSETQ. CDR3 in amino acids: CASSFGFAGGRSNEQFF. As DNA, the CDR3 is TGCGCCAGCAGCTTTGGCTTTGCGGGAGGTCGTTCGAATGAGCAGTTCTTC.

This clone has a single count. This chain joins TRBV5-4 and TRBJ2-3; 7 bases are a match to TRBD2. Germline values: CDR1 SGHNT, CDR2 YYREEE (reference sequence). With 4 bases clipped from V and 5 bases from J, the junction kept 10 bases outside the gene matches. This CDR3 comprises 15 residues. The CDR3 DNA follows: TGTGCCAGCAGCCCTTGGGGGGGTGGGGAAGATACGCAGTATTTT. This encodes CASSPWGGGEDTQYF. The complete variable domain, with remaining parts taken from reference TRBV5-4 and TRBJ2-3, reads ETGVTQSPTHLIKTRGQQVTLRCSSQSGHNTVSWYQQALGQGPQFIFQYYREEENGRGNFPPRFSGLQFPNYSSELNVNALELDDSALYLCASSPWGGGEDTQYFGPGTRLTVL.

The chain has TRBV7-2 and TRBJ1-1; 9 positions match TRBD1. V lost 5 bases to trimming and J lost 4 bases; unmatched junction nucleotides: 8. This CDR3 has 15 residues. Germline lookup yields CDR1 SGHTA and CDR2 FQGNSA. The CDR3, as DNA: TGTGCCAGCAGCACCATGGGGACAGGGCCCACTGAAGCTTTCTTT. This translates into CASSTMGTGPTEAFF.

The chain couples TRBV18 to TRBJ1-5, with TRBD1 identical over 8 bases. The length of the CDR3 is 15 residues. J was trimmed by 2 bases and V by 0 bases; bases with no gene match: 0. In germline, CDR1 is KGHSH, CDR2 LQKENI. CDR3 residues: CASSPPGQGNQPQHF. CDR3 nucleotides: TGTGCCAGCTCACCACCGGGACAGGGCAATCAGCCCCAGCATTTT. Combining the CDR3 with reference TRBV18 and TRBJ1-5 gives the whole variable domain NAGVMQNPRHLVRRRGQEARLRCSPMKGHSHVYWYRQLPEEGLKFMVYLQKENIIDESGMPKERFSAEFPKEGPSILRIQQVVRGDSAAYFCASSPPGQGNQPQHFGDGTRLSIL.

V and J are TRBV2 and TRBJ1-1; 7 nucleotides agree with TRBD1. CDR3 length equals 19 residues. The V gene end was trimmed by 6 bases and the J gene end by 6 bases; junction bases not matched to a gene: 25. CDR1 and CDR2 (germline): SNHLY, FYNNEI. The CDR3 reads CASRDDGQVFSVLGSEAFF. CDR3 coding DNA: TGTGCCAGCAGAGACGATGGACAGGTTTTTTCTGTACTAGGGTCTGAAGCTTTCTTT.

The chain links TRBV12-5 to TRBJ2-7; 7 bases map to TRBD2. Germline CDR1 reads LGHNT; CDR2 reads FRNRAP. This CDR3 comprises 13 residues. The CDR3 nucleotides are TGTGCAAGCGGGCGGGAGAGTTCCTACGAGCAGTACTTC. Protein sequence: CASGRESSYEQYF.

This clone was counted between two and nine times. The CDR3 protein is CASSIGLAKNIQYF. CDR3 nucleotides: TGTGCCAGCAGTATCGGTCTAGCCAAAAACATTCAGTACTTC. The chain is built from TRBV2 and TRBJ2-4; D gene unclear. V shed 5 bases and J shed 0 bases, with 8 bases lying between them. The CDR3 length is 14 residues. Germline V CDR1 and CDR2: SNHLY, FYNNEI.

The chain is built from TRBV19 and TRBJ2-7, with a possible D match to TRBD2 (6 bases). V gave up 5 bases and J gave up 2 bases, with 19 bases separating them. The germline V gene has CDR1 LNHDA and CDR2 SQIVND (reference sequence). CDR3 length: 16 amino acids. This chain's CDR3 is CASSRPTGTATYEQYF. The CDR3 DNA sequence: TGTGCCAGTAGTCGACCTACCGGGACTGCAACCTACGAGCAGTACTTC.